This TCR beta chain was captured by sequencing in a study of early T cells in non-severe SARS-CoV-2 infection. Study-level background: Whole-blood bulk RNA, unsorted, was sequenced, and chains were unpaired.

Each cDNA molecule carried a unique molecular identifier. TCRdb recomputed calls from the 5' RACE reads with MiXCR, one row per CDR3 protein. The repertoire holds around 30,000 distinct CDR3 sequences, about 6% seen once, with around 26% in the top ten. This clonotype appeared a few times. No antigen is known for it. Germline V gene data show CDR1 as DFQATT and CDR2 as SNEGSKA (reference sequence). V was clipped by 3 bases and J by 7 bases; unmatched bases: 3. This CDR3 comprises 12 residues. Broader study findings: VDJdb matching skewed toward anti-spike CD8 responses, missing private and CD4 specificities.

Sample: whole blood. The genes are TRBV20-1 and TRBJ2-1; 7 bases map to TRBD2. The origin of this receptor is an adult who was a healthcare worker with PCR-confirmed SARS-CoV-2 infection or an uninfected control (not recorded which). The CDR3 protein is CSASGGRNEQFF. The CDR3 nucleotides are TGCAGTGCTAGCGGGGGGAGGAATGAGCAGTTCTTC.